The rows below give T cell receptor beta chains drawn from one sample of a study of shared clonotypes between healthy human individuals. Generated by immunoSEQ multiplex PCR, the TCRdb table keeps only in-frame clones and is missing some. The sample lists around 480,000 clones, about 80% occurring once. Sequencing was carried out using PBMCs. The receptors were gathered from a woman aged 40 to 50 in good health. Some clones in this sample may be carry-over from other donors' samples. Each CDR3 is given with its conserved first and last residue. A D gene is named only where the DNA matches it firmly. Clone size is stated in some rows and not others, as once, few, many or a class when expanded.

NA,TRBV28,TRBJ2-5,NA,TGTGCCAGCAGAAGGGGGGCTGGGGGTGCGACCCAGTACTTC,CASRRGAGGATQYF
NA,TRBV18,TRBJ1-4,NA,TGTGCCAGCTCACCACAGGGGCTTCCAACTAATGAAAAACTGTTTTTT,CASSPQGLPTNEKLFF
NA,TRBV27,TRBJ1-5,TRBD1,TGTGCCAGCAGTTTATTGGGACAGGGTAATCAGCCCCAGCATTTT,CASSLLGQGNQPQHF
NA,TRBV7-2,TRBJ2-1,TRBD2,TGTGCCAGCAGAAAGACTAGCGGGAGTTACAATGAGCAGTTCTTC,CASRKTSGSYNEQFF
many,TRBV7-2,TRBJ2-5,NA,TGTGCCAGCAGCTTAAATAGGTTGGAGACCCAGTACTTC,CASSLNRLETQYF
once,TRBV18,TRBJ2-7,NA,TGTGCCAGCTCACTAACACCTTCCTACGAGCAGTACTTC,CASSLTPSYEQYF
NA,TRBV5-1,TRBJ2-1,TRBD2,TGCGCCAGCAGCTTGGGCCGGTCTGGACTAGCGGGAGTAAATGAGCAGTTCTTC,CASSLGRSGLAGVNEQFF
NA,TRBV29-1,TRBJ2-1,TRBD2,TGCAGCGTTGCGACGGGCGGGAGCTCCTCCTACAATGAGCAGTTCTTC,CSVATGGSSSYNEQFF
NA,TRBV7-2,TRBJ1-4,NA,TGTGCCAGCAGCACAACGCCGAGCCCCACTAATGAAAAACTGTTTTTT,CASSTTPSPTNEKLFF
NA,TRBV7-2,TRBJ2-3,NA,TGTGCCAGCAGCCCACCGACAGATTCAGATACGCAGTATTTT,CASSPPTDSDTQYF
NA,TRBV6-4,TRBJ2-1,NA,TGTGCCAGCAGCCTACATGGGGATTCCTACAATGAGCAGTTCTTC,CASSLHGDSYNEQFF
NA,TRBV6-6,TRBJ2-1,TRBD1,TGTGCCAGCAGAACTGGACAGGGGAATTTCTACAATGAGCAGTTCTTC,CASRTGQGNFYNEQFF
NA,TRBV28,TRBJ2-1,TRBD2,TGTGCCAGCAGTTTATCCCTAGCGGGAGACAATGAGCAGTTCTTC,CASSLSLAGDNEQFF
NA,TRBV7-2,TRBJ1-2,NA,TGTGCCAGCAGCTTAGAAGGGGTGGGCTATGGCTACACCTTC,CASSLEGVGYGYTF
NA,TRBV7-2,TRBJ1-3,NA,TGTGCCAGCAGCTTAGTGCGGCAGGGAAACACCATATATTTT,CASSLVRQGNTIYF
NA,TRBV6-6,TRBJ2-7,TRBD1,TGTGCCAGCAGTTCACAGGGGAGCTCCTACGAGCAGTACTTC,CASSSQGSSYEQYF
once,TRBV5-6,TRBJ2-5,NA,TGTGCCAGCAGCCCTGGGACAATGGAGACCCAGTACTTC,CASSPGTMETQYF
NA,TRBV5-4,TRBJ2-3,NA,TGTGCCAGCAGCTTGCAGACAACAGATACGCAGTATTTT,CASSLQTTDTQYF
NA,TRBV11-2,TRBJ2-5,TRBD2,TGTGCCAGCAGCTTAGGCACTAGCGAATGGGAGACCCAGTACTTC,CASSLGTSEWETQYF
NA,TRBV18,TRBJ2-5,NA,TGTGCCAGCTCACCCGCTGGAGAGACCCAGTACTTC,CASSPAGETQYF
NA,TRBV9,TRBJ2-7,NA,TGTGCCAGCAGCGTATTGGGGGACGCCTACGAGCAGTACTTC,CASSVLGDAYEQYF
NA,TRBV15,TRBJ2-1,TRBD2,TGTGCCACCAGCAGAGGGGGGTCCGCTAGCGGGATGAAGTTCTTC,CATSRGGSASGMKFF
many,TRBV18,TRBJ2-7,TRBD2,TGTGCCAGCTCACTGGGACTAGCGGGAGGGCCTGGGCACCTTTACGAGCAGTACTTC,CASSLGLAGGPGHLYEQYF
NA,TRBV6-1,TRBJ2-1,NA,TGTGCCAGCAGTGAATCATTGGCAGGGGCCTACAATGAGCAGTTCTTC,CASSESLAGAYNEQFF
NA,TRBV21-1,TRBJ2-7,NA,TGTGCCAGCAGCAAAGTAGCCCGGCGGGTAGGGACTAGGGCTCCTTACGAGCAGTACTTC,CASSKVARRVGTRAPYEQYF
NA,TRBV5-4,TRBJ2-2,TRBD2,TGTGCCAGCAGCCGACTAGCGGGAGATAACACCGGGGAGCTGTTTTTT,CASSRLAGDNTGELFF
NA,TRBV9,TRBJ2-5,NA,TGTGCCAGCAGCGTAGGGTCCGTCCCAACGGAGACCCAGTACTTC,CASSVGSVPTETQYF
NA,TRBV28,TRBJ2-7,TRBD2,TGTGCCAGCAGTTTGGGGACTAGTCCCTACGAGCAGTACTTC,CASSLGTSPYEQYF
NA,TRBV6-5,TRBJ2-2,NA,TGTGCCAGCAGTTATCAGGTCCCCCCTTATGGCGGGGAGCTGTTTTTT,CASSYQVPPYGGELFF
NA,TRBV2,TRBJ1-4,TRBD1,TGTGCCAGCAGTCTGGACAGGGAGGGTGAAAAACTGTTTTTT,CASSLDREGEKLFF
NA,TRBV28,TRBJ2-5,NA,TGTGCCAGCAGCCCTTTAGGGGTCGAATTAGCGGTACAAGAGACCCAGTACTTC,CASSPLGVELAVQETQYF
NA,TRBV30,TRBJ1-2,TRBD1,TGTGCCACCCCCGGACAGGGGTACTATGGCTACACCTTC,CATPGQGYYGYTF
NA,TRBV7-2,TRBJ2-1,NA,TGTGCCAGCAGGGCGCGGAGGGTAGGCGAGCAGTTCTTC,CASRARRVGEQFF
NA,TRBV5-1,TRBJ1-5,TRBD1,TGCGCCAGCAGCGTTGGTGGGGACAGGTTAAATCAGCCCCAGCATTTT,CASSVGGDRLNQPQHF
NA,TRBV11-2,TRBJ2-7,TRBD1,TGTGCCAGCAGCTTTGCAGGGGGCTACGAGCAGTACTTC,CASSFAGGYEQYF
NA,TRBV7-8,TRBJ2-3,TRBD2,TGTGCCAGCAGGGCGGGGGGAGATACGCAGTATTTT,CASRAGGDTQYF
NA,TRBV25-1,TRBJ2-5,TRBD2,TGTGCCAGCGCCGGAGCGGGAAAAGAGACCCAGTACTTC,CASAGAGKETQYF
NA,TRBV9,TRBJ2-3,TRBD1,TGTGCCAGCAGCGTACAGGGGGCCCTCACAGATACGCAGTATTTT,CASSVQGALTDTQYF
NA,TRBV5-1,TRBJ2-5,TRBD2,TGCGCCAGCAGCTACGGGACTAGCGGACAAGAGACCCAGTACTTC,CASSYGTSGQETQYF
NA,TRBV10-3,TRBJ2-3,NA,TGTGCCATCAGGGGGGGACTTAGCACAGATACGCAGTATTTT,CAIRGGLSTDTQYF
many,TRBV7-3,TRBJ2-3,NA,TGTGCCAGCAGCTCCCAGGGAACACTCACAGATACGCAGTATTTT,CASSSQGTLTDTQYF
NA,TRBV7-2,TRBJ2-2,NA,TGTGCCAGCAGCTGGGCCACCTCGGGGACCGGGGAGCTGTTTTTT,CASSWATSGTGELFF
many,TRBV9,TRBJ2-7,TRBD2,TGTGCCAGCAGCGCAGCGGGAGTCCCCTACGAGCAGTACTTC,CASSAAGVPYEQYF
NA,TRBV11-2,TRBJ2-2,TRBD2,TGTGCCAGCAGGCCCAGCGGGAGCACCGGGGAGCTGTTTTTT,CASRPSGSTGELFF
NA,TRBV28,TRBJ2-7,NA,TGTGCCAGCAGTTCCCCGCCTGGGACGGGCGGCTACGAGCAGTACTTC,CASSSPPGTGGYEQYF
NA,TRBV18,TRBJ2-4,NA,TGTGCCAGCTCACCAGAAGTACAGGGTTCAATTCAGTACTTC,CASSPEVQGSIQYF
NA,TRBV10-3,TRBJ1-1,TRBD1,TGTGCCATCAGTGACCCCGGGACAGGGACGGACACTGAAGCTTTCTTT,CAISDPGTGTDTEAFF
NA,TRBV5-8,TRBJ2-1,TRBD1,TGTGCCAGCAGCTCCCTAAGACCGGGACAGGGGTCCTACAATGAGCAGTTCTTC,CASSSLRPGQGSYNEQFF
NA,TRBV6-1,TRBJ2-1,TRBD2,TGTGCCAGCAGTGAAATCCAGCGGGAGGGCTACAATGAGCAGTTCTTC,CASSEIQREGYNEQFF
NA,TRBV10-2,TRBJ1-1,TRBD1,TGCGCCAGCAGTGAATTGGACAGGGCCGAAGCTTTCTTT,CASSELDRAEAFF
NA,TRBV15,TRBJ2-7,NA,TGTGCCACCGCACTTAATAGGAACTACGAGCAGTACTTC,CATALNRNYEQYF
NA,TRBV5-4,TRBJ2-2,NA,TGTGCCAGCAGCTCCCCGGGACGACACACCGGGGAGCTGTTTTTT,CASSSPGRHTGELFF
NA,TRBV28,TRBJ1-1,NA,TGTGCCAGCAGTTTGACAGGTGGAGCTGAAGCTTTCTTT,CASSLTGGAEAFF
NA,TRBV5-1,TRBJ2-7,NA,TGCGCCAGCAGCAGCAGCAGGCGCTACGAGCAGTACTTC,CASSSSRRYEQYF
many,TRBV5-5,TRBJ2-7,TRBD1,TGTGCCAGCAGCCCACGACAGGGCTCTCGGGAGCAGTACTTC,CASSPRQGSREQYF
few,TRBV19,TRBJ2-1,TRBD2,TGTGCCAGTAGTATTACTAGCGGAGCCGGTCATGAGCAGTTCTTC,CASSITSGAGHEQFF
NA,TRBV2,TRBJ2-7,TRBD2,TGTGCCAGCAGTGTTCGGGAGGCCCTCACCTACGAGCAGTACTTC,CASSVREALTYEQYF
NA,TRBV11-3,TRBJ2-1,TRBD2,TGTGCCAGCAGCTTAGATACTAGCGGAGATTACAATGAGCAGTTCTTC,CASSLDTSGDYNEQFF
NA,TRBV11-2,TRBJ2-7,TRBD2,TGTGCCAGCAGCTGGCCTCCGACTAGCGGGTATTCCTACGAGCAGTACTTC,CASSWPPTSGYSYEQYF
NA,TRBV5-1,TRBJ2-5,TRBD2,TGCGCCAGCAGCCCGGCGCGGGGGAGGGAAGAGACCCAGTACTTC,CASSPARGREETQYF